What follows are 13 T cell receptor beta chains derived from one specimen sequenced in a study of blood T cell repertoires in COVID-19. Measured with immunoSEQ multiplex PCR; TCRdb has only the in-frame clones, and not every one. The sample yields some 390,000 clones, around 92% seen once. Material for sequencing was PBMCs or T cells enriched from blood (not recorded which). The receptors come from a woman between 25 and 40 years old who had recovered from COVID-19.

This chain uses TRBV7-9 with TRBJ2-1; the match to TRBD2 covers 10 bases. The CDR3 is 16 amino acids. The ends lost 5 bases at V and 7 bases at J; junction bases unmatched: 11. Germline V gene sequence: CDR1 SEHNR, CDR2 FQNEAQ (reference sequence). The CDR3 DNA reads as TGTGCCAGCAGCACACGAAGCGGGAGGGAATCAAATGAGCAGTTCTTC. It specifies CASSTRSGRESNEQFF.

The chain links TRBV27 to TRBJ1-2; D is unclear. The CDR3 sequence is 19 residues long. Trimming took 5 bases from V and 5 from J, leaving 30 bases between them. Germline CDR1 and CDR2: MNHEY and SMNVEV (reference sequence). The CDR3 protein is CASSRSGSQSLGFSYGYTF. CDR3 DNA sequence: TGTGCCAGCAGTAGATCCGGGTCGCAGTCCCTTGGGTTCTCTTATGGCTACACCTTC.

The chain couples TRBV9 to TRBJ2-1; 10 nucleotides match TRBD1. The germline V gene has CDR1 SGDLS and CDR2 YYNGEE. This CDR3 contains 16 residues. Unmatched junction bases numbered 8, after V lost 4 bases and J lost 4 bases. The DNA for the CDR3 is TGTGCCAGCAGCTTAGGACAGGGGGTAGCTTACAATGAGCAGTTCTTC. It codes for CASSLGQGVAYNEQFF.

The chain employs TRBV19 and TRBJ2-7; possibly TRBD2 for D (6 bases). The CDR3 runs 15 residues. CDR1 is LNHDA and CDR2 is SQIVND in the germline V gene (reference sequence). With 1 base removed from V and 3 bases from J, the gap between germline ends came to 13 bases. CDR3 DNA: TGTGCCAGTAGTATAGTAGGAGGGTGGGACTACGAGCAGTACTTC. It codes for CASSIVGGWDYEQYF.

The CDR3 nucleotides read TGTGCCAGCAGCCAAGGAAGCGGGGCATACGAGCAGTACTTC. The encoded protein is CASSQGSGAYEQYF. This rearrangement joins TRBV4-2 to TRBJ2-7; 7 bases are shared with TRBD2. Germline CDR1 reads LGHNA; CDR2 reads YNFKEQ. The CDR3 length is 14 residues. The V segment lost 1 base and the J segment 4 bases; nucleotides outside the gene matches: 4.

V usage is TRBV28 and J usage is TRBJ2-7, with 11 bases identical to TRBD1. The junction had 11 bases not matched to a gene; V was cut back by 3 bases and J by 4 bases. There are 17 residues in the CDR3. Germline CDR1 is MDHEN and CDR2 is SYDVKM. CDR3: CASSFSGGQGGLYEQYF. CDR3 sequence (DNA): TGTGCCAGCAGTTTCTCCGGGGGACAGGGGGGCCTTTACGAGCAGTACTTC. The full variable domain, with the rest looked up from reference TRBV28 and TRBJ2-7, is DVKVTQSSRYLVKRTGEKVFLECVQDMDHENMFWYRQDPGLGLRLIYFSYDVKMKEKGDIPEGYSVSREKKERFSLILESASTNQTSMYLCASSFSGGQGGLYEQYFGPGTRLTVT.

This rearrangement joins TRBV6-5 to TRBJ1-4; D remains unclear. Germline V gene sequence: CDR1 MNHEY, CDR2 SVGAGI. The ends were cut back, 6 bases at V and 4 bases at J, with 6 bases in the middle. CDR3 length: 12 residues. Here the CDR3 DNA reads TGTGCCAGCAGCGACATTAATGAAAAACTGTTTTTT. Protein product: CASSDINEKLFF.

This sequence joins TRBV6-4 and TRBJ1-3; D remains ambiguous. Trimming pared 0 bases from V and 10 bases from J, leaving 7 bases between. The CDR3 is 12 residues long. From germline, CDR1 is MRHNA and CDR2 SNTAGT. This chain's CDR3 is CASSDSLGTIYF. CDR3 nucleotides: TGTGCCAGCAGTGACTCCCTCGGTACCATATATTTT.

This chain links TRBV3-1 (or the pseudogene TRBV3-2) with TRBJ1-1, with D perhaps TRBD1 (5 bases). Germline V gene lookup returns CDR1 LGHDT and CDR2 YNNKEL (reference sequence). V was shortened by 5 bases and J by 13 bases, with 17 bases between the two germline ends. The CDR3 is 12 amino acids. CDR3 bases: TGTGCCAGCAGCATATTGACAGACGCGGTTTTCTTT. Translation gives CASSILTDAVFF.

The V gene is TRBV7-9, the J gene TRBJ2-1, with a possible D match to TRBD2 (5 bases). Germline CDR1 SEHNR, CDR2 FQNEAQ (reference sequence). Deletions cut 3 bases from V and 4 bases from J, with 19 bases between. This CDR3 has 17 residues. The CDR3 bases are TGTGCCAGCAGCTTGGGGAATGGGAGAAAACCATACAATGAGCAGTTCTTC. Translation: CASSLGNGRKPYNEQFF.

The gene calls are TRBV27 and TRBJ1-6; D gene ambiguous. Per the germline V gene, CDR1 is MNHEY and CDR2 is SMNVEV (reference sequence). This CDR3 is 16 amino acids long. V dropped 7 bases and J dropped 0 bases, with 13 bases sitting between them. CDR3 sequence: CASTGLVGSYNSPLHF. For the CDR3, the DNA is TGTGCCAGCACTGGACTTGTGGGCTCCTATAATTCACCCCTCCACTTT.

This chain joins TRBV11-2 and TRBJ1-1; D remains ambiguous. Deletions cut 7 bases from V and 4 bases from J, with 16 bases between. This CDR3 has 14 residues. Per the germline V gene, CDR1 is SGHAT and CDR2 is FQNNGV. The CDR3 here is CASIRHEGSTEAFF. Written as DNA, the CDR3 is TGTGCCAGCATAAGGCACGAGGGAAGCACTGAAGCTTTCTTT.

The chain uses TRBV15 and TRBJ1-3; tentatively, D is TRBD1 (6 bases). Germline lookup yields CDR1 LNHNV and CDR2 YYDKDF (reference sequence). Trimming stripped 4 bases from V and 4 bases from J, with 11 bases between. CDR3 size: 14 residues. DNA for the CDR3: TGTGCCACCAGCAACAACGGACAGGGAAACACCATATATTTT. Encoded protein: CATSNNGQGNTIYF.